The 29 T cell receptor beta chains given below trace back to one sample, sequenced in a study of shared clonotypes between healthy human individuals. Repertoires were generated with immunoSEQ multiplex PCR, while TCRdb's copy carries only in-frame clones and drops some. In the table there are hundreds of thousands of clones, about 85% of which are singletons. The sample comprised PBMCs. These receptors were taken from a woman in her 40s in good health. Some clones in this sample may be carry-over from other donors' samples.

J is TRBJ2-2 and V is TRBV11-2; no clear D gene. Looked up from germline, CDR1 is SGHAT and CDR2 is FQNNGV. Trimming took 1 base from V and 0 from J, leaving 6 bases between them. The CDR3 has 15 residues. CDR3: CASSLVRPNTGELFF. The CDR3 nucleotides read TGTGCCAGCAGCTTAGTTAGACCGAACACCGGGGAGCTGTTTTTT.

The CDR3 protein is CASSFAGNTGELFF. CDR3 nucleotides: TGTGCCAGCAGCTTTGCAGGGAACACCGGGGAGCTGTTTTTT. The chain recombines TRBV7-6 with TRBJ2-2; no reliable D call. Germline loops: CDR1 SGHVS, CDR2 FNYEAQ. CDR3 length: 14 amino acids. V was trimmed by 3 bases and J by 1 base, leaving 6 bases between them. The full variable domain, rest sourced from reference TRBV7-6 and TRBJ2-2, is GAGVSQSPRYKVTKRGQDVALRCDPISGHVSLYWYRQALGQGPEFLTYFNYEAQQDKSGLPNDRFSAERPEGSISTLTIQRTEQRDSAMYRCASSFAGNTGELFFGEGSRLTVL.

The chain has TRBV2 and TRBJ1-1; no clear D. The germline gives CDR1 SNHLY, CDR2 FYNNEI. Trimming pared 4 bases from V and 2 bases from J, leaving 8 bases between. CDR3 length: 13 residues. Written as DNA, the CDR3 is TGTGCCAGCAGTGGGGAATATAACACTGAAGCTTTCTTT. Protein: CASSGEYNTEAFF.

Regarding this clone: One base away lies a much larger clone, so this may be a sequencing read error. The J gene is TRBJ2-7, the V gene TRBV7-2; 9 bases are shared with TRBD1. From germline, CDR1 is SGHTA and CDR2 FQGNSA. After removal of 4 bases from V and 5 bases from J, the junction contained 3 bases not matched to a gene. The CDR3 runs 13 residues. The CDR3 reads CASSWDRVNEQYF. In DNA, the CDR3 is TGTGCCAGCAGCTGGGACAGGGTCAACGAGCAGTACTTC.

The chain links TRBV7-2 to TRBJ2-3; possible D gene TRBD2, 5 bases. CDR3 size: 14 residues. Germline assignment: CDR1 SGHTA and CDR2 FQGNSA. V lost 1 base and J 8 bases, leaving 13 bases between the germline ends. CDR3 nucleotide sequence: TGTGCCAGCAGCTTAGGGGCAGGACTTCCTACGCAGTATTTT. Translating it yields CASSLGAGLPTQYF.

To note about this clone: A far larger clone is one base from this, pointing to a likely read error. The rearrangement links TRBV13 to TRBJ2-7; tentative D call: TRBD2 (6 bases). Per germline, CDR1 PRHDT and CDR2 FYEKMQ (reference sequence). The CDR3 consists of 12 residues. Trimming cost V 6 bases and J 6 bases, with 12 bases left between them. CDR3 amino acids: CASSEGTGEQYF. The CDR3 DNA reads TGTGCCAGCAGTGAAGGGACTGGCGAGCAGTACTTC. The full variable domain, with the rest looked up from reference TRBV13 and TRBJ2-7, is AAGVIQSPRHLIKEKRETATLKCYPIPRHDTVYWYQQGPGQDPQFLISFYEKMQSDKGSIPDRFSAQQFSDYHSELNMSSLELGDSALYFCASSEGTGEQYFGPGTRLTVT.

V gene TRBV7-2 combines with J gene TRBJ2-7; TRBD2 might be the D (5 bases). Germline CDR1 reads SGHTA; CDR2 reads FQGNSA. V was shortened by 1 base and J by 0 bases, with 13 bases between the two germline ends. The CDR3 extends over 16 amino acids. The CDR3 coding sequence is TGTGCCAGCAGCTTAGAGGGTAGCGCCTACTCCTACGAGCAGTACTTC. It encodes CASSLEGSAYSYEQYF. Variable domain in full (rest from reference TRBV7-2 and TRBJ2-7): GAGVSQSPSNKVTEKGKDVELRCDPISGHTALYWYRQSLGQGLEFLIYFQGNSAPDKSGLPSDRFSAERTGGSVSTLTIQRTQQEDSAVYLCASSLEGSAYSYEQYFGPGTRLTVT.

The chain links TRBV6-5 to TRBJ1-3; D is ambiguous. Per the germline V gene, CDR1 is MNHEY and CDR2 is SVGAGI. The CDR3 extends over 13 amino acids. The ends were cut back, 10 bases at V and 2 bases at J, with 12 bases in the middle. This chain's CDR3 is CATGIPAGNTIYF. Written as DNA, the CDR3 is TGTGCCACCGGGATACCAGCTGGAAACACCATATATTTT.

Comments on this clone: The identical CDR3 is also encoded by other nucleotide sequences in the sample. The rearrangement links TRBV19 to TRBJ2-7, with D tentatively TRBD1 or TRBD2 (5 bases each). Germline CDR1 and CDR2: LNHDA and SQIVND (reference sequence). The ends were cut back, 1 base at V and 3 bases at J, with 7 bases in the middle. The CDR3 covers 13 residues. This chain's CDR3 is CASSIGGNYEQYF. In nucleotides, the CDR3 is TGTGCCAGTAGTATAGGGGGGAACTACGAGCAGTACTTC.

This clone was observed a single time. The chain combines TRBV30 with TRBJ2-7; no reliable D call. CDR3 length equals 11 residues. Germline CDR1 reads GTSNPN; CDR2 reads SVGIG (reference sequence). Trimming stripped 5 bases from V and 0 bases from J, with 5 bases between. For the CDR3, the DNA is TGTGCCTGGGCCAGCTCCTACGAGCAGTACTTC. Its protein is CAWASSYEQYF.

V usage is TRBV28 and J usage is TRBJ1-6; 10 nucleotides align to TRBD1. The germline gives CDR1 MDHEN, CDR2 SYDVKM. V dropped 5 bases and J dropped 5; count of bases not matched to a gene: 12. The CDR3 extends over 18 amino acids. CDR3 DNA sequence: TGTGCCAGCAGTCCGCCGGGACAGGGGCTGGGAAATAATTCACCCCTCCACTTT. It codes for CASSPPGQGLGNNSPLHF.

This clone was counted once. The genes are TRBV4-3 and TRBJ2-1; possibly TRBD2 for D (5 bases). Per germline, CDR1 LGHNA and CDR2 YSLEER. Deletions cut 1 base from V and 7 bases from J, with 14 bases between. CDR3 length: 15 residues. DNA for the CDR3: TGCGCCAGCAGCCAAGGTACCGGGCCGGGGAATGAGCAGTTCTTC. It yields the protein CASSQGTGPGNEQFF.

In regard to this clone: The junction departs from the called germline gene at one end, perhaps through a read error. The genes are TRBV28 and TRBJ1-2; D not certain. Germline assignment: CDR1 MDHEN and CDR2 SYDVKM. This CDR3 is 15 amino acids long. DNA for the CDR3: TGTGCCAGCGATGATCGAGGGAGATCTAACTATGGCTACGCCTTC. Encoded protein: CASDDRGRSNYGYAF.

The V gene is TRBV9, the J gene TRBJ2-2; D not certain. Trimming took off 0 bases at V and 0 bases at J, with 3 bases between the two ends. In germline, CDR1 is SGDLS, CDR2 YYNGEE. CDR3 length equals 14 residues. In DNA form, the CDR3 reads TGTGCCAGCAGCGTAGCTCCGAACACCGGGGAGCTGTTTTTT. Its translation is CASSVAPNTGELFF. Supplemented by reference TRBV9 and TRBJ2-2, the full variable domain reads DSGVTQTPKHLITATGQRVTLRCSPRSGDLSVYWYQQSLDQGLQFLIQYYNGEERAKGNILERFSAQQFPDLHSELNLSSLELGDSALYFCASSVAPNTGELFFGEGSRLTVL.

Points on this clone: Other nucleotide sequences from this sample produce the same CDR3. This chain connects TRBV28 to TRBJ1-2; unclear D gene. CDR1 MDHEN and CDR2 SYDVKM come from the germline V gene. This CDR3 contains 11 residues. Trimming pared 5 bases from V and 1 base from J, leaving 2 bases between. CDR3 nucleotide sequence: TGTGCCAGCAGTCGTAACTATGGCTACACCTTC. This codes for CASSRNYGYTF.

This chain connects TRBV11-2 to TRBJ2-7, with unresolved D. Trimming shortened V by 5 bases and J by 6 bases, and 14 bases separated the two germline ends. CDR1 and CDR2 (germline): SGHAT, FQNNGV. The CDR3 is made up of 13 amino acids. The CDR3, as DNA: TGTGCCAGCAGCCAAACTACCTTCGGCGAGCAGTACTTC. It is translated as CASSQTTFGEQYF. The whole variable domain, filled in from reference TRBV11-2 and TRBJ2-7, reads EAGVAQSPRYKIIEKRQSVAFWCNPISGHATLYWYQQILGQGPKLLIQFQNNGVVDDSQLPKDRFSAERLKGVDSTLKIQPAKLEDSAVYLCASSQTTFGEQYFGPGTRLTVT.

This clone was seen a single time. The identical CDR3 is also encoded by other nucleotide sequences in the sample. The chain is built from TRBV7-9 and TRBJ2-3; 12 bases align to TRBD2. The V gene's germline CDR1 is SEHNR and CDR2 FQNEAQ (reference sequence). V trimming: 1 base; J trimming: 4 bases; junction bases outside the gene matches: 0. The CDR3 runs 15 residues. The DNA of the CDR3 is TGTGCCAGCAGCTTAGGACTAGCGGGGGCAGATACGCAGTATTTT. It encodes CASSLGLAGADTQYF. The full variable domain, in which reference TRBV7-9 and TRBJ2-3 provide the parts outside the CDR3, is DTGVSQNPRHKITKRGQNVTFRCDPISEHNRLYWYRQTLGQGPEFLTYFQNEAQLEKSRLLSDRFSAERPKGSFSTLEIQRTEQGDSAMYLCASSLGLAGADTQYFGPGTRLTVL.

The genes are TRBV4-1 and TRBJ2-2; 7 bases agree with TRBD2. The CDR3 has 17 residues. Germline V CDR1 and CDR2: MGHRA, YSYEKL. V was pared by 0 bases and J by 1 base, with 5 bases of the junction left unmatched. The CDR3 protein is CASSQEGLAENTGELFF. The CDR3 nucleotides are TGCGCCAGCAGCCAAGAGGGCCTAGCGGAGAACACCGGGGAGCTGTTTTTT.

The CDR3 DNA sequence: TGCGCCAGCAGCAGTGACAGCACGAACACTGAAGCTTTCTTT. Translated, it gives CASSSDSTNTEAFF. The chain links TRBV5-1 to TRBJ1-1; possibly TRBD1 for D (5 bases). CDR3 length: 14 amino acids. Trimming pared 4 bases from V and 1 base from J, leaving 11 bases between. Per the germline V gene, CDR1 is SGHRS and CDR2 is YFSETQ.

This clone was counted only a few times. The identical CDR3 is also encoded by other nucleotide sequences in the sample. The genes are TRBV4-1 and TRBJ1-2; tentative D call: TRBD1 (6 bases). In germline, CDR1 is MGHRA, CDR2 YSYEKL. CDR3 length: 14 amino acids. Trimming pared 1 base from V and 4 bases from J, leaving 10 bases between. The CDR3 DNA reads as TGCGCCAGCAGCCAAGGAACAGGGCGCTATGGCTACACCTTC. Its protein product is CASSQGTGRYGYTF.

This rearrangement joins TRBV19 to TRBJ2-7; TRBD2 agrees at 9 bases. Germline V CDR1 and CDR2: LNHDA, SQIVND (reference sequence). CDR3 length equals 15 residues. J gave up 0 bases and V 3 bases, and 3 bases lay outside the gene matches. CDR3: CASSIGLASSYEQYF. The CDR3 nucleotides are TGTGCCAGTAGTATCGGACTAGCGAGCTCCTACGAGCAGTACTTC. Together with reference TRBV19 and TRBJ2-7, the CDR3 gives the full variable domain: DGGITQSPKYLFRKEGQNVTLSCEQNLNHDAMYWYRQDPGQGLRLIYYSQIVNDFQKGDIAEGYSVSREKKESFPLTVTSAQKNPTAFYLCASSIGLASSYEQYFGPGTRLTVT.

For the CDR3, the DNA is TGTGCCAGCAGCTGGGGGACAGGGGCCGAGCAGTACTTC. Translated, it gives CASSWGTGAEQYF. J is TRBJ2-7 and V is TRBV5-6; 10 bases are a match to TRBD1. Germline-derived CDR1 and CDR2 are SGHDT and YYEEEE. The J segment lost 6 bases and the V segment lost 3 bases, leaving 3 bases of the junction unmatched. This CDR3 is 13 amino acids long.

The chain employs TRBV4-1 and TRBJ2-7, with D hard to call. The germline V gene has CDR1 MGHRA and CDR2 YSYEKL. V dropped 1 base and J dropped 1 base, with 11 bases sitting between them. This CDR3 is 15 amino acids long. The CDR3 DNA reads as TGCGCCAGCAGCCAAGTCTCGGGCCGTTCCTACGAGCAGTACTTC. Translation gives CASSQVSGRSYEQYF.

Sample share makes this clone medium-sized. The same CDR3 is also encoded by other DNA sequences in this sample. The rearrangement links TRBV4-2 to TRBJ2-3; TRBD2 matches 11 bases. J was trimmed by 5 bases and V by 5 bases; bases with no gene match: 9. The CDR3 is 16 amino acids. The V gene's germline CDR1 is LGHNA and CDR2 YNFKEQ. CDR3 DNA: TGTGCCAGCAGCGCCCGTCTAGCGGGAGGAGGAGATACGCAGTATTTT. This codes for CASSARLAGGGDTQYF.

The V call is TRBV18, the J call TRBJ2-5; D perhaps matches TRBD1 (6 bases). The J call may not be correct, given that the DNA end is closer to TRBJ2-7. The CDR3 runs 13 residues. Germline loops: CDR1 KGHSH, CDR2 LQKENI. CDR3 nucleotides: TGTGCCAGCTCACAGGGGGTCTCCTACGAGCAGTACTTC. As protein: CASSQGVSYEQYF.

The chain recombines TRBV27 with TRBJ2-1; no clear D gene. This CDR3 spans 12 amino acids. Germline loops: CDR1 MNHEY, CDR2 SMNVEV (reference sequence). Trimming shortened V by 5 bases and J by 7 bases, and 9 bases separated the two germline ends. This CDR3 is CASSQTRNEQFF. The CDR3 DNA sequence: TGTGCCAGCAGTCAAACCAGGAATGAGCAGTTCTTC.

This chain joins TRBV7-9 and TRBJ2-2; D gene ambiguous. V lost 5 bases and J lost 0, with 22 bases in between. This CDR3 is 19 amino acids long. Germline V lookup: CDR1 SEHNR, CDR2 FQNEAQ (reference sequence). CDR3 loop: CASSGPLLVNSPNTGELFF. For the CDR3, the DNA is TGTGCCAGCAGCGGACCATTGTTAGTAAACAGTCCGAACACCGGGGAGCTGTTTTTT.

This clone has a single count. The genes are TRBV4-2 and TRBJ2-7; D is undetermined. The V and J ends lost 0 bases and 2 bases respectively, with 11 bases between them. The V gene's germline CDR1 is LGHNA and CDR2 YNFKEQ. This CDR3 is 15 amino acids long. CDR3 amino acids: CASSQDLGQAYEQYF. In DNA form, the CDR3 reads TGTGCCAGCAGCCAAGATCTAGGGCAGGCCTACGAGCAGTACTTC.

The rearrangement joins TRBV11-2 to TRBJ2-1; D is ambiguous. V lost 8 bases to trimming and J lost 0 bases, with 11 bases between them. The CDR3 is made up of 14 amino acids. Germline V gene lookup returns CDR1 SGHAT and CDR2 FQNNGV. The DNA of the CDR3 is TGTGCCAGCCATAGGACGGGCTCCTACAATGAGCAGTTCTTC. Translation: CASHRTGSYNEQFF.